The text below deals with one T cell receptor beta chain. Its antigen is not known. Assay: immunoSEQ multiplex PCR; the TCRdb copy retains only in-frame clones and omits some. The repertoire consists of roughly 23,000 clones, with around 62% occurring once and the leading ten covering 11%. This specimen belongs to a study of vaccination effects on CD4 cells after COVID-19. General study points: Just 1 of 255 vaccine-induced clones in healthy recipients was cross-reactive. Substantial clonal contraction characterized both infection- and vaccine-induced clones late after vaccination.

Germline CDR1 LNHDA, CDR2 SQIVND (reference sequence). V gave up 7 bases and J gave up 0 bases, with 10 bases separating them. CDR3 length: 14 amino acids. Antigen-specific CD4+ T cells were first expanded with viral peptide pools by the ViraFEST assay and only then sequenced. The culture ran for under eleven days, and then CD4+ T cells were isolated. Absence of prior SARS-CoV-2 infection characterized the vaccine recipients, who showed negative nucleocapsid antibodies. Cultures used about 2 million PBMC per well, approximately 9.6 IU/ml IL-2 and approximately 10 ug/ml peptides. Half-medium replacement with IL-2 medium occurred on days 3 and 7.

This rearrangement joins TRBV19 to TRBJ1-3; D might be TRBD1 (5 bases). Sequenced material: CD4+ T cells from PBMCs cultured with HCoV-NL63 spike peptides, taken before COVID-19 vaccination. The sequence was collected from a human donor who received a COVID-19 vaccine. CDR3 protein: CASTVGVSGNTIYF. The CDR3 DNA sequence: TGTGCCAGTACCGTGGGGGTCTCTGGAAACACCATATATTTT.